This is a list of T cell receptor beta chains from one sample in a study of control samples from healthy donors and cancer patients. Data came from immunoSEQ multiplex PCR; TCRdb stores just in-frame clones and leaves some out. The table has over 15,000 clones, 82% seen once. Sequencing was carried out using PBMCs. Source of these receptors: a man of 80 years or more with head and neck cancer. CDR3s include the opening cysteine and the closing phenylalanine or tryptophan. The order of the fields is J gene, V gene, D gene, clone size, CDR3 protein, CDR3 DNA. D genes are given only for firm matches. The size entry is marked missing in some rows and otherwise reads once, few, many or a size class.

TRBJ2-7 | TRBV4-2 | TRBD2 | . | CASSPSAGGPDEQYF | TGTGCCAGCAGCCCCTCGGCGGGGGGGCCCGACGAGCAGTACTTC
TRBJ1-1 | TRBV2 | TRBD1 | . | CAIPTGGSPEAFF | TGTGCCATTCCGACAGGGGGCTCGCCTGAAGCTTTCTTT
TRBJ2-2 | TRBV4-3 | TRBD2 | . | CASSQEAASGWQAGELFF | TGCGCCAGCAGCCAAGAGGCGGCTAGCGGGTGGCAGGCCGGGGAGCTGTTTTTT
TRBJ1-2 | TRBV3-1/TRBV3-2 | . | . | CASSQSNGRGGYTF | TGTGCCAGCAGCCAAAGTAATGGAAGGGGTGGCTACACCTTC
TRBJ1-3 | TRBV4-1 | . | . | CASSQDRLGGTIYF | TGCGCCAGCAGCCAAGATCGACTAGGGGGCACCATATATTTT
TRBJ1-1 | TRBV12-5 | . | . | CASGARGNTEAFF | TGTGCTAGTGGTGCTCGCGGGAACACTGAAGCTTTCTTT
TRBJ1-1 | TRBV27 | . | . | CASSLEGVNTEAFF | TGTGCCAGCAGTTTAGAGGGGGTGAACACTGAAGCTTTCTTT
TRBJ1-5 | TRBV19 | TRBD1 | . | CASSIVGTGTESNQPQHF | TGTGCCAGTAGTATAGTGGGGACCGGGACAGAAAGCAATCAGCCCCAGCATTTT
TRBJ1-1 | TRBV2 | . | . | CASVRGEGTEAFF | TGTGCCAGTGTTCGGGGGGAGGGAACTGAAGCTTTCTTT
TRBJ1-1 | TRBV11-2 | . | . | CASSLGQELGKTEAFF | TGTGCCAGCAGCTTAGGACAGGAGCTGGGAAAAACTGAAGCTTTCTTT
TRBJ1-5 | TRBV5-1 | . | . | CASSLVPDQPQHF | TGCGCCAGCAGCTTGGTGCCGGACCAGCCCCAGCATTTT
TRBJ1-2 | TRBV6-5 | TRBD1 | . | CASSLDRNYGYTF | TGTGCCAGCAGTTTGGACAGGAACTATGGCTACACCTTC
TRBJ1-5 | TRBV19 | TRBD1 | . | CASMESDRGQPQHF | TGTGCCAGTATGGAATCGGACAGGGGTCAGCCCCAGCATTTT
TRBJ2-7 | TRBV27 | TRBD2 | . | CASSLGTSGSYEQYF | TGTGCCAGCAGTTTGGGGACTAGCGGCTCCTACGAGCAGTACTTC
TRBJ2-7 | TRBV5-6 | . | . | CASSLWGEQYF | TGTGCCAGCAGCTTGTGGGGGGAGCAGTACTTC
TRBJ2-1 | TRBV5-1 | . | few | CASSLAPRTYNEQFF | TGCGCCAGCAGCTTGGCGCCTCGTACCTACAATGAGCAGTTCTTC
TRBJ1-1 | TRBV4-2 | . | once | CASSQDHSSPGGTEAFF | TGTGCCAGCAGCCAAGATCACAGCTCCCCTGGGGGCACTGAAGCTTTCTTT
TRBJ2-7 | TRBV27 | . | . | CASSFGESYEQYF | TGTGCCAGCAGTTTTGGGGAGAGCTACGAGCAGTACTTC
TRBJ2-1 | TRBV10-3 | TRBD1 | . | CAISDPDRGGVQFF | TGTGCCATCAGTGACCCGGACAGGGGTGGAGTGCAGTTCTTC
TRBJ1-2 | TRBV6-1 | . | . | CASSEEGGVWDKHYGYTF | TGTGCCAGCAGTGAAGAGGGCGGCGTTTGGGATAAGCACTATGGCTACACCTTC
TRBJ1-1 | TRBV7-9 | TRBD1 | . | CASSLPTGLPNTEAFF | TGTGCCAGCAGCTTACCGACAGGGTTACCGAACACTGAAGCTTTCTTT
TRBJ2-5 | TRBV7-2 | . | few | CASSLDPLLGTQYF | TGTGCCAGCAGCTTAGATCCACTACTGGGGACCCAGTACTTC
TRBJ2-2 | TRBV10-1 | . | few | CASSEAYGGELFF | TGCGCCAGCAGTGAGGCCTACGGCGGGGAGCTGTTTTTT
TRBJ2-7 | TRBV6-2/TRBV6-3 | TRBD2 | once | CASSYSTSVSYEQYF | TGTGCCAGCAGTTACTCAACTAGCGTCTCCTACGAGCAGTACTTC
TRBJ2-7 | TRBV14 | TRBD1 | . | CASSQEWTGRTYEQYF | TGTGCCAGCAGCCAAGAATGGACAGGGAGAACCTACGAGCAGTACTTC
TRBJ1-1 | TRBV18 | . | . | CASSPEQGVTAFF | TGTGCCAGCTCACCCGAGCAGGGCGTAACAGCTTTCTTT
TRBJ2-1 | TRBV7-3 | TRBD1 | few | CASSFTGGSYNEQFF | TGTGCCAGCAGCTTTACAGGGGGATCCTACAATGAGCAGTTCTTC
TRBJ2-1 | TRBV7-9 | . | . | CASSLAGTYNEQFF | TGTGCCAGCAGCTTAGCCGGGACTTACAATGAGCAGTTCTTC
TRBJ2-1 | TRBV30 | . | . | CAGRDRSSYNEQFF | TGTGCCGGGAGAGACAGGAGCTCCTACAATGAGCAGTTCTTC
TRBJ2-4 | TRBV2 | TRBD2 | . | CASSEAGPGGTAKNIQYF | TGTGCCAGCAGTGAAGCGGGCCCGGGGGGGACGGCCAAAAACATTCAGTACTTC
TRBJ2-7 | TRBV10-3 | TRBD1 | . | CAIRRDRAAYEQYF | TGTGCCATCAGGAGGGACAGGGCTGCCTACGAGCAGTACTTC
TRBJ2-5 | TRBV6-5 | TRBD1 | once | CASSRTGSEETQYF | TGTGCCAGCAGCCGGACAGGGTCGGAGGAGACCCAGTACTTC
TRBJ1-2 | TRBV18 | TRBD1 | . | CASSTTTLGPGQGDGYTF | TGTGCCAGCTCAACGACCACTCTTGGACCGGGACAGGGGGATGGCTACACCTTC
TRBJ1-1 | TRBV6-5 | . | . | CATTLTPNTEAFF | TGTGCCACCACACTGACCCCGAACACTGAAGCTTTCTTT
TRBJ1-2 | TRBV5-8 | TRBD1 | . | CASSTGQGRKANYGYTF | TGTGCCAGCAGCACCGGACAGGGGCGAAAAGCTAACTATGGCTACACCTTC
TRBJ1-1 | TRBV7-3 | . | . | CASSLLGPNTEAFF | TGTGCCAGCAGCTTATTGGGGCCTAACACTGAAGCTTTCTTT
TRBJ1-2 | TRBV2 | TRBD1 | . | CASPSQAGQVNYGYTF | TGTGCCAGCCCCTCTCAGGCGGGACAGGTCAACTATGGCTACACCTTC
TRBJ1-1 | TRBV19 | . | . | CASSTVRDKFTEAFF | TGTGCCAGTAGTACAGTCCGGGACAAATTCACTGAAGCTTTCTTT
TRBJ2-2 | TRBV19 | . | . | CASSVRVASNTGELFF | TGTGCCAGTAGCGTAAGAGTGGCGTCGAACACCGGGGAGCTGTTTTTT
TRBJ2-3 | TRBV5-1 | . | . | CASSLGDGTDTQYF | TGCGCCAGCAGCTTAGGAGACGGCACAGATACGCAGTATTTT
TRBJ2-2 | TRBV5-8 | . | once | CASRDRLNTGELFF | TGTGCCAGCAGGGACAGACTGAACACCGGGGAGCTGTTTTTT
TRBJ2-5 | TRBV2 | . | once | CASSAPSVETQYF | TGTGCCAGCAGTGCTCCCTCGGTAGAGACCCAGTACTTC
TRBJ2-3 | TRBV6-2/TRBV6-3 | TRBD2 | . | CASSLGLAGGPLLDTQYF | TGTGCCAGCAGTTTGGGACTAGCGGGAGGGCCTCTCCTTGATACGCAGTATTTT
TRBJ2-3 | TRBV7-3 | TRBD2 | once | CASNQGAGVGDTQYF | TGTGCCAGCAACCAGGGAGCGGGAGTGGGAGATACGCAGTATTTT
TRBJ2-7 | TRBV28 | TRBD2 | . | CASTPGGGGAVYEQYF | TGTGCCAGCACTCCAGGTGGCGGGGGGGCCGTGTACGAGCAGTACTTC
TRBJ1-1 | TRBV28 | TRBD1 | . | CASSWISGGRAEAFF | TGTGCCAGCAGTTGGATCTCAGGGGGCCGGGCTGAAGCTTTCTTT
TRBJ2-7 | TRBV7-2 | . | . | CASSRRGSYSYEQYF | TGTGCCAGCAGCCGCAGGGGCTCATACTCCTACGAGCAGTACTTC
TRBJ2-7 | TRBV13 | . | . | CASSLRGIGSYEQYF | TGTGCCAGCAGCTTAAGGGGGATTGGGTCCTACGAGCAGTACTTC
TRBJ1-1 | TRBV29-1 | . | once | CSVEDQREAFF | TGCAGCGTTGAAGATCAAAGAGAAGCTTTCTTT
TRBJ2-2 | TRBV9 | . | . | CASSSGHPELFF | TGTGCCAGCAGCTCGGGACACCCGGAGCTGTTTTTT
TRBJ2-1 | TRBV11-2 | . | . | CASSLLQGPYYNEQFF | TGTGCCAGCAGCTTGCTTCAGGGGCCTTATTACAATGAGCAGTTCTTC
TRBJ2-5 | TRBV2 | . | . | CASSEARQGKTQYF | TGTGCCAGCAGTGAAGCGCGTCAGGGAAAGACCCAGTACTTC
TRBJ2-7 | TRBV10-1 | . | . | CASSEVMGGGSYEQYF | TGCGCCAGCAGTGAGGTTATGGGGGGTGGCTCCTACGAGCAGTACTTC
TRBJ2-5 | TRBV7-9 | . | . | CASSGVGETQYF | TGTGCCAGCAGCGGGGTGGGGGAGACCCAGTACTTC
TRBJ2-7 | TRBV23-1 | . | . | CASSMLYEQYF | TGCGCCAGCAGTATGTTATACGAGCAGTACTTC